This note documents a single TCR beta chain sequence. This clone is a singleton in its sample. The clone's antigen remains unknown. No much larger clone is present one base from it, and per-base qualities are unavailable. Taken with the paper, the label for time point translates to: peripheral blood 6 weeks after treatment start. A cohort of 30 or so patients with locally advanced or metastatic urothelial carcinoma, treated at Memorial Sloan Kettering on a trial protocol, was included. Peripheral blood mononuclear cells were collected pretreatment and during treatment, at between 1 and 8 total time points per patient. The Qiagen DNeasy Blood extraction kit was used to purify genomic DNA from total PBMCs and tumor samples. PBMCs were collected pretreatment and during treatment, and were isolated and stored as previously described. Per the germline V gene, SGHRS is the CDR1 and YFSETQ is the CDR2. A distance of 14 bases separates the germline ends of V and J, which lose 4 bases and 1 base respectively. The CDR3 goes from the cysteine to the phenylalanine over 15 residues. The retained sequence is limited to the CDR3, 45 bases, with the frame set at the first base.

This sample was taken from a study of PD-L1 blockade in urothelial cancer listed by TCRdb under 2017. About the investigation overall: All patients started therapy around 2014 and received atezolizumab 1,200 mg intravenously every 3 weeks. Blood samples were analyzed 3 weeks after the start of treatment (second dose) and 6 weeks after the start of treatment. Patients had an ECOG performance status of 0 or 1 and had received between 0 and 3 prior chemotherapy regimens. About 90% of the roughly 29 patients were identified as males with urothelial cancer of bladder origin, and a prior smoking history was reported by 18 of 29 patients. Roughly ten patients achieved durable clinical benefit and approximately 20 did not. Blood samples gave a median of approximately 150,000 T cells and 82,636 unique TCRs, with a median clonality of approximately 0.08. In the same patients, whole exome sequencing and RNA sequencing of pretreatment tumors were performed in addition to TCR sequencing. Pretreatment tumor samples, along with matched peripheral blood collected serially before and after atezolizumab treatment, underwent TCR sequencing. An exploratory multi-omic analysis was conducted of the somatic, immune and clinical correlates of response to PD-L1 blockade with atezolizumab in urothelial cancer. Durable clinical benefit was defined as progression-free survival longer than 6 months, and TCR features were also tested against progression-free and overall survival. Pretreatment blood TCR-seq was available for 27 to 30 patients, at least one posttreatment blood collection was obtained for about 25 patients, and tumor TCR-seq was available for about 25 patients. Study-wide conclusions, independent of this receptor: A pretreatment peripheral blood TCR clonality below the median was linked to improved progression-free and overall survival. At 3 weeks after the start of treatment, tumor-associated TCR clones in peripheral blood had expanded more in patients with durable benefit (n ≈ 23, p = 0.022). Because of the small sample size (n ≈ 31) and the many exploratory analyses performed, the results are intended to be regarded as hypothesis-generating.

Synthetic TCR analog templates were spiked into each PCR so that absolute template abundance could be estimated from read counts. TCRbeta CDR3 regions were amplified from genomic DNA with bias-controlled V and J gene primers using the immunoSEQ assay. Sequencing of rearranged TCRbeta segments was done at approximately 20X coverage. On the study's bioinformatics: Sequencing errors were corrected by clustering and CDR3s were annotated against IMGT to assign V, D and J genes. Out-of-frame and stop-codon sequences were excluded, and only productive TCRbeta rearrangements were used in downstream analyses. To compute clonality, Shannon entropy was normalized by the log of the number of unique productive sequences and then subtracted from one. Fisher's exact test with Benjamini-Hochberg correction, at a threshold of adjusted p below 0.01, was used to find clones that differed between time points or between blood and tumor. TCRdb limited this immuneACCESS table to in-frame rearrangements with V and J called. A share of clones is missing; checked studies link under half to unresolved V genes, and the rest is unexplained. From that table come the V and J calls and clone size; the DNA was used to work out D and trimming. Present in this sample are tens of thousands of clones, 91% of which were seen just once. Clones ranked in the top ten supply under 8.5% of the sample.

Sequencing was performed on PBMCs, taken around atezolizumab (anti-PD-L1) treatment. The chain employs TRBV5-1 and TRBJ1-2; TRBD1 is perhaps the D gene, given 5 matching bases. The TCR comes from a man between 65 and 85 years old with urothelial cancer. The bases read TGCGCCAGCAGCATTCACGGGGGGGATAACTATGGCTACACCTTC. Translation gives CASSIHGGDNYGYTF. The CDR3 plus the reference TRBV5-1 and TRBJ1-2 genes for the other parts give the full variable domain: KAGVTQTPRYLIKTRGQQVTLSCSPISGHRSVSWYQQTPGQGLQFLFEYFSETQRNKGNFPGRFSGRQFSNSRSEMNVSTLELGDSALYLCASSIHGGDNYGYTFGSGTRLTVV.